This is a list of T cell receptor beta chains from one sample in a study of CD8 T cells in Susac syndrome. In TCRdb, the immunoSEQ multiplex PCR reads were re-called with MiXCR into one record per CDR3 protein. The sample has some 190,000 distinct CDR3 sequences, over 85% seen once. Material for sequencing was CD4+ T cells from PBMCs. The receptors here all came from a human donor in good health. CDR3s include the opening cysteine and the closing phenylalanine or tryptophan.

v_gene	j_gene	CDR3aa
TRBV25-1	TRBJ2-2	CASSGGRSTGELFF
TRBV4-1	TRBJ2-3	CASSQDFTGGPTDTQYF
TRBV18	TRBJ1-6	CASSPNTQDSRAPLHF
TRBV11-2	TRBJ2-3	CASSLEFDTQYF
TRBV4-3	TRBJ1-1	CASSQVQGKDTEAFF
TRBV29-1	TRBJ1-3	CSVEDITGGTGNTIYF
TRBV30	TRBJ2-1	CAWSALAHEQFF
TRBV11-2	TRBJ1-2	CASSYAGGYGYTF
TRBV12-3/TRBV12-4	TRBJ1-1	CASSLARDTEAFF
TRBV20-1	TRBJ2-1	CSARDWRRLAGSEQFF
TRBV3-1	TRBJ2-1	CASSRQTFYNEQFF
TRBV4-3	TRBJ2-3	CASSQERDRTDTQYF
TRBV28	TRBJ1-5	CASSLGNSNQPQHF
TRBV5-4	TRBJ1-5	CASSFDGQGPQHF